This T cell receptor beta chain was captured in a study of Ad26.COV2.S vaccination and SARS-CoV-2 variants. Study-level results: Overall T cell responses may have been underestimated by the analyses of TCR breadth and depth.

The length of the CDR3 is 15 residues. The germline CDR1 and CDR2 sequences are SGHTA and FQGNSA. The germline V and J ends were trimmed by 3 bases and 1 base, with 13 bases remaining between them. Repertoires were generated with immunoSEQ multiplex PCR, while TCRdb's copy carries only in-frame clones and drops some. The sample includes fewer than 150,000 clones, roughly 89% of them seen just once. This clone is a singleton in its sample. Its specificity is unknown. Specimen: peripheral blood, collected after recovery from COVID-19. The source is a human donor who had recovered from COVID-19. V gene TRBV7-2 combines with J gene TRBJ2-7; TRBD1 might be the D (7 bases). CDR3 protein: CASSFLPGGSYEQYF. CDR3 nucleotide sequence: TGTGCCAGCAGCTTCCTTCCAGGGGGGTCCTACGAGCAGTACTTC.